The 31 T cell receptor beta chains given below trace back to one sample, sequenced in a study of Ad26.COV2.S vaccination and SARS-CoV-2 variants. This sample's treatment: approximately 18 received Ad26.COV2.S at low or high dose, single or two shots; 5 received placebo; per-sample allocation not given. Samples analyzed were those drawn on day 63 after the first vaccine or placebo injection. Produced via immunoSEQ multiplex PCR; TCRdb's table is partial and in-frame only. The profile shows roughly 420,000 clones, 89% of them singletons. The sample was peripheral blood, taken in a trial of Ad26.COV2.S vaccine versus placebo. Every receptor here comes from a person aged 18 to 59 who received the Ad26.COV2.S COVID-19 vaccine or a placebo.

In this sample, this clone turned up once. The V and J genes are TRBV29-1 and TRBJ1-1; D uncertain. V lost 1 base, J lost 2 bases, and 8 bases lay in between. From germline, CDR1 is SQVTM and CDR2 ANQGSEA. The CDR3 runs to 13 residues. The CDR3 bases are TGCAGCGTTGAAGGGCAGGATAACACTGAAGCTTTCTTT. This encodes CSVEGQDNTEAFF.

This chain uses TRBV5-1 with TRBJ2-1; D unresolved. The CDR3 is 12 amino acids. Germline lookup yields CDR1 SGHRS and CDR2 YFSETQ. V was pared by 2 bases and J by 8 bases, with 8 bases between. DNA of the CDR3: TGCGCCAGCAGCTTTTCTTGGGATGAGCAGTTCTTC. This sequence encodes CASSFSWDEQFF.

Only a few counts were recorded for this clone. The V call is TRBV6-2 or TRBV6-3, the J call TRBJ1-2; possible D gene TRBD1, 5 bases. Trimming stripped 0 bases from V and 4 bases from J, with 9 bases between. The CDR3 consists of 14 residues. Germline V CDR1 and CDR2: MNHEY, SVGEGT. This CDR3 is CASSYSRGSYGYTF. Written as DNA, the CDR3 is TGTGCCAGCAGTTACTCGCGGGGCTCCTATGGCTACACCTTC.

This clone has just one count. This sequence joins TRBV6-6 and TRBJ2-5, with D perhaps given as TRBD1 or TRBD2 (5 bases each). V lost 0 bases and J lost 5, with 13 bases in between. The germline CDR1 and CDR2 sequences are MNHNY and SVGAGI (reference sequence). CDR3 length equals 15 residues. CDR3 residues: CASSYSWGSGETQYF. CDR3 sequence (DNA): TGTGCCAGCAGTTACTCGTGGGGGTCAGGTGAGACCCAGTACTTC.

V gene TRBV7-8 combines with J gene TRBJ2-7; possible D gene TRBD1, 5 bases. The CDR3 contains 15 residues. Germline values: CDR1 SGHVS, CDR2 FQNEAQ. V was pared by 0 bases and J by 7 bases, with 16 bases between. CDR3 loop: CASSLAQGKVLEQYV. In DNA form, the CDR3 reads TGTGCCAGCAGCTTAGCGCAGGGAAAGGTACTAGAGCAGTACGTC.

V and J are TRBV28 and TRBJ1-1; D gene uncertain. CDR3 length: 12 residues. The V end lost 2 bases, the J end lost 8 bases, and 9 bases lay between the germline ends. CDR1 is MDHEN, CDR2 SYDVKM, per germline. The CDR3 reads CASSLMGWEAFF. The CDR3 DNA reads TGTGCCAGCAGTTTAATGGGTTGGGAAGCTTTCTTT. Using reference TRBV28 and TRBJ1-1 for the parts outside the CDR3, the full variable domain is DVKVTQSSRYLVKRTGEKVFLECVQDMDHENMFWYRQDPGLGLRLIYFSYDVKMKEKGDIPEGYSVSREKKERFSLILESASTNQTSMYLCASSLMGWEAFFGQGTRLTVV.

This sequence joins TRBV5-1 and TRBJ1-3; D ambiguous. V lost 3 bases to trimming and J lost 4 bases, with 14 bases between them. Germline V gene data show CDR1 as SGHRS and CDR2 as YFSETQ. The CDR3 contains 15 residues. CDR3 nucleotide sequence: TGCGCCAGCAGCTCAGACACTCCCATAGGAAACACCATATATTTT. Translating it yields CASSSDTPIGNTIYF.

This chain connects TRBV19 to TRBJ1-1; D is possibly TRBD1 (5 bases). Germline CDR1 is LNHDA and CDR2 is SQIVND (reference sequence). V lost 6 bases, J lost 6 bases, and 14 bases lay in between. The CDR3 is 13 amino acids. In DNA, the CDR3 is TGTGCCAGTAGGTGGGGGGAGGGAGCTGAAGCTTTCTTT. Protein sequence: CASRWGEGAEAFF.

This sequence joins TRBV4-2 and TRBJ1-2; D unresolved. Trimming shortened V by 0 bases and J by 5 bases, and 10 bases separated the two germline ends. Germline-derived CDR1 and CDR2 are LGHNA and YNFKEQ. The CDR3 runs to 14 residues. For the CDR3, the DNA is TGTGCCAGCAGCCAAGATCACCGCGGTTATGGCTACACCTTC. It is translated as CASSQDHRGYGYTF.

This chain connects TRBV18 to TRBJ1-4; tentatively, D is TRBD1 (6 bases). Germline V gene sequence: CDR1 KGHSH, CDR2 LQKENI. The CDR3 is made up of 17 amino acids. V lost 6 bases to trimming and J lost 0 bases, with 17 bases between them. The CDR3 DNA reads as TGTGCCAGCTCCCTGGCGACGGGGGCGGCAACTAATGAAAAACTGTTTTTT. Translating it yields CASSLATGAATNEKLFF.

The V and J genes are TRBV18 and TRBJ2-3, with 7 bases that match TRBD1. After removal of 1 base from V and 6 bases from J, the junction contained 7 bases not matched to a gene. The CDR3 consists of 15 residues. The V gene's germline CDR1 is KGHSH and CDR2 LQKENI. The CDR3 loop is CASSPQGADHDTQYF. In DNA form, the CDR3 reads TGTGCCAGCTCACCACAGGGGGCCGACCATGATACGCAGTATTTT.

CDR3 sequence (DNA): TGTGCCAGCAGTAAACAGGGGGGCGCCGGAGATACGCAGTATTTT. This gives the protein CASSKQGGAGDTQYF. The chain has TRBV7-2 and TRBJ2-3; TRBD1 agrees at 8 bases. The CDR3 is 15 amino acids. In germline, CDR1 is SGHTA, CDR2 FQGNSA. J was trimmed by 5 bases and V by 6 bases; bases with no gene match: 10.

V is TRBV6-5 and J is TRBJ1-2; 7 bases map to TRBD1. The junction had 12 bases not matched to a gene; V was cut back by 6 bases and J by 5 bases. Germline V gives CDR1 MNHEY, CDR2 SVGAGI. The CDR3 is 15 amino acids. In nucleotides, the CDR3 is TGTGCCAGCAGGAGCCGCTTAACAGGGGTGTATGGCTACACCTTC. Protein product: CASRSRLTGVYGYTF.

This clone was detected only once. The V call is TRBV6-5, the J call TRBJ1-2; unclear D gene. Germline-derived CDR1 and CDR2 are MNHEY and SVGAGI. The germline V and J ends were trimmed by 5 bases and 7 bases, with 14 bases remaining between them. The length of the CDR3 is 13 residues. The CDR3 reads CASSLTRRGGYTF. CDR3 in DNA: TGTGCCAGCAGTCTGACCCGCCGGGGTGGCTACACCTTC.

V and J are TRBV2 and TRBJ1-6, with D possibly TRBD1 on 5 matching bases. The V end lost 1 base, the J end lost 7 bases, and 11 bases lay between the germline ends. Germline V gene lookup returns CDR1 SNHLY and CDR2 FYNNEI. This CDR3 comprises 15 residues. CDR3 bases: TGTGCCAGCAGTGAAGACGGGGCTAAAAATTCACCCCTCCACTTT. Encoded protein: CASSEDGAKNSPLHF.

This clone has more than one count but fewer than ten. This chain uses TRBV6-4 with TRBJ2-1, with D tentatively TRBD2 (6 bases). CDR1 MRHNA and CDR2 SNTAGT come from the germline V gene. This CDR3 has 14 residues. The ends were cut back, 3 bases at V and 4 bases at J, with 10 bases in the middle. CDR3 protein: CASSERETYNEQFF. The CDR3 nucleotides read TGTGCCAGCAGTGAACGGGAGACTTACAATGAGCAGTTCTTC.

The table lists this clone with a count of one. The chain carries TRBV18 and TRBJ2-7, with TRBD1 matching 7 bases. Germline values: CDR1 KGHSH, CDR2 LQKENI. V gave up 1 base and J gave up 2 bases; unmatched junction bases: 5. The CDR3 totals 15 residues. The CDR3 sequence is CASSPRETGTYEQYF. CDR3 nucleotides: TGTGCCAGCTCACCACGGGAGACAGGGACCTACGAGCAGTACTTC.

This clone has just one count. The J gene is TRBJ2-1, the V gene TRBV6-5; D may match TRBD1 or TRBD2 (6 bases each). The germline V gene has CDR1 MNHEY and CDR2 SVGAGI. The CDR3 sequence is 16 residues long. With 1 base removed from V and 3 bases from J, the gap between germline ends came to 13 bases. The CDR3 coding sequence is TGTGCCAGCAGTTACTGGGGGGCCGCCGGCTACAATGAGCAGTTCTTC. Protein sequence: CASSYWGAAGYNEQFF.

The CDR3 sequence is CASSFVELKTGDGYTF. Here the CDR3 DNA reads TGTGCCAGCAGTTTTGTGGAGCTAAAGACCGGAGATGGCTACACCTTC. The chain has TRBV28 and TRBJ1-2, with D unclear. V was trimmed by 3 bases and J by 6 bases, leaving 20 bases between them. This CDR3 has 16 residues. Germline CDR1 and CDR2: MDHEN and SYDVKM.

The chain has TRBV6-5 and TRBJ1-6; D ambiguous. This CDR3 has 15 amino acids. The germline gives CDR1 MNHEY, CDR2 SVGAGI. V shed 6 bases and J shed 7 bases, with 16 bases lying between them. CDR3: CASSPYSGLNSPLHF. The DNA for the CDR3 is TGTGCCAGCAGCCCCTACAGCGGTTTGAATTCACCCCTCCACTTT.

The chain recombines TRBV29-1 with TRBJ1-3; D gene unclear. CDR1 and CDR2 from the germline V gene are SQVTM and ANQGSEA. V lost 6 bases, J lost 3 bases, and 9 bases lay in between. The CDR3 loop spans 12 amino acids. CDR3 residues: CSVVTGGNTIYF. CDR3 nucleotide sequence: TGCAGCGTCGTCACCGGTGGAAACACCATATATTTT.

The chain uses TRBV4-3 and TRBJ1-3; the D gene is possibly TRBD1 (6 bases). Between the trimmed V and J ends, which lost 4 bases and 4 bases, there was a span of 11 bases. Germline values: CDR1 LGHNA, CDR2 YSLEER. The length of the CDR3 is 14 residues. As DNA, the CDR3 is TGCGCCAGCAGCCCGGGACAAAGCGGAAACACCATATATTTT. It yields the protein CASSPGQSGNTIYF.

J is TRBJ1-2 and V is TRBV5-1; TRBD1 might be the D (5 bases). Germline-derived CDR1 and CDR2 are SGHRS and YFSETQ. V was pared by 1 base and J by 6 bases, with 16 bases between. This CDR3 region has 15 residues. This chain's CDR3 is CASSLWTPGPNGYTF. In DNA, the CDR3 is TGCGCCAGCAGCTTGTGGACACCCGGGCCAAATGGCTACACCTTC.

V gene TRBV7-2 combines with J gene TRBJ1-5; possibly TRBD1 for D (5 bases). In germline, CDR1 is SGHTA, CDR2 FQGNSA. The CDR3 runs to 15 residues. The V end was cut by 1 base, the J end by 2 bases, with 9 bases between. DNA of the CDR3: TGTGCCAGCAGCTTAGTAGGGGTTGGCAATCAGCCCCAGCATTTT. Encoded protein: CASSLVGVGNQPQHF.

The rearrangement joins TRBV7-2 to TRBJ2-5; D gene uncertain. Looked up from germline, CDR1 is SGHTA and CDR2 is FQGNSA. The CDR3 spans 11 residues. The V end was cut by 7 bases, the J end by 8 bases, with 11 bases between. The CDR3 DNA is TGTGCCAGCACCCAAACGGTCACCCAGTACTTC. Translated, it gives CASTQTVTQYF.

The V call is TRBV4-2, the J call TRBJ2-4; possible D gene TRBD2, 5 bases. The germline V and J ends were trimmed by 1 base and 0 bases, with 22 bases remaining between them. Germline CDR1 and CDR2: LGHNA and YNFKEQ. This CDR3 region has 20 residues. DNA of the CDR3: TGTGCCAGCAGCCAAGTATTTTTGCAGGAGCGGCTTCTAGCCAAAAACATTCAGTACTTC. Amino acids: CASSQVFLQERLLAKNIQYF.

The chain links TRBV7-2 to TRBJ2-1; 8 bases match TRBD2. Germline CDR1 SGHTA, CDR2 FQGNSA. Germline trimming cut 4 bases from V and 5 bases from J; bases unmatched to any gene: 7. The length of the CDR3 is 15 residues. CDR3: CASSSGLVRNNEQFF. CDR3 DNA: TGTGCCAGCAGCTCGGGACTAGTTAGGAACAATGAGCAGTTCTTC.

The V and J genes are TRBV27 and TRBJ2-7; a weak D match, TRBD1 (6 bases). Trimming stripped 0 bases from V and 2 bases from J, with 11 bases between. CDR3 length equals 15 residues. Germline-derived CDR1 and CDR2 are MNHEY and SMNVEV (reference sequence). The CDR3 loop is CASSLSGTSPYEQYF. The CDR3 DNA is TGTGCCAGCAGTTTATCGGGGACATCCCCCTACGAGCAGTACTTC.

The rearrangement joins TRBV7-9 to TRBJ2-2; D is perhaps TRBD2 (5 bases). CDR3 length: 16 residues. Germline lookup yields CDR1 SEHNR and CDR2 FQNEAQ (reference sequence). Between the trimmed V and J ends, which lost 4 bases and 7 bases, there was a span of 19 bases. The CDR3: CASSYSPARAGGELFF. CDR3 nucleotide sequence: TGTGCCAGCAGCTATTCTCCGGCGCGTGCGGGCGGGGAGCTGTTTTTT. Using reference TRBV7-9 and TRBJ2-2 for the parts outside the CDR3, the full variable domain is DTGVSQNPRHKITKRGQNVTFRCDPISEHNRLYWYRQTLGQGPEFLTYFQNEAQLEKSRLLSDRFSAERPKGSFSTLEIQRTEQGDSAMYLCASSYSPARAGGELFFGEGSRLTVL.

The chain combines TRBV18 with TRBJ2-6; D is unresolved. V was shortened by 5 bases and J by 0 bases, with 5 bases between the two germline ends. Germline loops: CDR1 KGHSH, CDR2 LQKENI. The CDR3 has 14 residues. The CDR3 region is CASSDFSGANVLTF. The CDR3, as DNA: TGTGCCAGCTCAGACTTCTCTGGGGCCAACGTCCTGACTTTC.

The chain carries TRBV7-2 and TRBJ2-7; 7 nucleotides match TRBD2. V shed 5 bases, J shed 1 base, and the junction held 5 bases outside the gene matches. Germline CDR1 and CDR2: SGHTA and FQGNSA. This CDR3 region has 14 residues. In DNA, the CDR3 is TGTGCCAGCAGCCCAAGGACTAGATCCTACGAGCAGTACTTC. Encoded protein: CASSPRTRSYEQYF. Using reference TRBV7-2 and TRBJ2-7 for the parts outside the CDR3, the full variable domain is GAGVSQSPSNKVTEKGKDVELRCDPISGHTALYWYRQSLGQGLEFLIYFQGNSAPDKSGLPSDRFSAERTGGSVSTLTIQRTQQEDSAVYLCASSPRTRSYEQYFGPGTRLTVT.